This TCR beta chain was retrieved from a study of blood T cell repertoires in COVID-19. The overall study: COVID-19 samples, acute and convalescent, were from the United States, Italy and Spain. PBMCs, B-cell-depleted T cells, or T cells provided the cDNA or gDNA that made up the material.

The CDR3 extends over 13 amino acids. V lost 3 bases and J 2 bases, leaving 10 bases between the germline ends. CDR1 SQVTM and CDR2 ANQGSEA come from the germline V gene. Per the original methods: The assay estimated nucleated cells by amplifying reference gene primers. Only in-frame clones appear in the TCRdb table, and some are missing; sequencing was by immunoSEQ multiplex PCR. The DNA gave D and trimming, while V, J and clone size come from that table. This table has 50,000 to 70,000 clones, 65% to 85% appearing once. The chain carries TRBV29-1 and TRBJ1-2, with a weak D call TRBD1 (6 bases). The sample consisted of peripheral blood. This sequence originates from a man aged 55-75 years with acute or convalescent COVID-19. The CDR3 spells CSVDPGQNYGYTF. The DNA of the CDR3 is TGCAGCGTTGATCCCGGACAGAACTATGGCTACACCTTC. The variable domain in full, with the rest retrieved from reference TRBV29-1 and TRBJ1-2, is SAVISQKPSRDICQRGTSLTIQCQVDSQVTMMFWYRQQPGQSLTLIATANQGSEATYESGFVIDKFPISRPNLTFSTLTVSNMSPEDSSIYLCSVDPGQNYGYTFGSGTRLTVV.